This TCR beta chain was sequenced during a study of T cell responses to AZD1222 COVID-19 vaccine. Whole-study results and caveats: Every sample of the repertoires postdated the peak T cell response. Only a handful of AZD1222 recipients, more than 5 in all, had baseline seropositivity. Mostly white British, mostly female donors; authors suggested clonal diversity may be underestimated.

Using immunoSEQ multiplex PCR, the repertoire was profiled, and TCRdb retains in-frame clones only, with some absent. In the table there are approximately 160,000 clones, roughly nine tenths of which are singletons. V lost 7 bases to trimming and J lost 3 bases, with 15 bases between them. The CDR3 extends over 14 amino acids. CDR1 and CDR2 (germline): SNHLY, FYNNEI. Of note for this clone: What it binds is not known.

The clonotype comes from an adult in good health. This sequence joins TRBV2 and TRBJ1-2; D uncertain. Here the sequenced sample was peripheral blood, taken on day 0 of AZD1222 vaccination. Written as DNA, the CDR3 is TGTGCCAGCACTTTCCAGAGGTTTGACTATGGCTACACCTTC. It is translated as CASTFQRFDYGYTF. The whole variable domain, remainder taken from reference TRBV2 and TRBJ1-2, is EPEVTQTPSHQVTQMGQEVILRCVPISNHLYFYWYRQILGQKVEFLVSFYNNEISEKSEIFDDQFSVERPDGSNFTLKIRSTKLEDSAMYFCASTFQRFDYGYTFGSGTRLTVV.